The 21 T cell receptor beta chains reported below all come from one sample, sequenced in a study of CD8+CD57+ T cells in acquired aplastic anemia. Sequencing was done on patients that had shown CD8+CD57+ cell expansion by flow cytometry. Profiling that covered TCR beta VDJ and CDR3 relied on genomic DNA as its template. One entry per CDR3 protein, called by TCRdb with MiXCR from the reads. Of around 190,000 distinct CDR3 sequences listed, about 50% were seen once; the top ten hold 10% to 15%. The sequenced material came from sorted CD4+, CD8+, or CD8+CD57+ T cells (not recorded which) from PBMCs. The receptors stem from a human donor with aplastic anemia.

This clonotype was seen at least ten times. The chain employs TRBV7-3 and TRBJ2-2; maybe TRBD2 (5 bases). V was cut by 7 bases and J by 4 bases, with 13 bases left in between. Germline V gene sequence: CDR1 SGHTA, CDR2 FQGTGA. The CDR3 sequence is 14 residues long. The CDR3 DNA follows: TGTGCCAGCACCTCCGGGATTTCCACCGGGGAGCTGTTTTTT. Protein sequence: CASTSGISTGELFF.

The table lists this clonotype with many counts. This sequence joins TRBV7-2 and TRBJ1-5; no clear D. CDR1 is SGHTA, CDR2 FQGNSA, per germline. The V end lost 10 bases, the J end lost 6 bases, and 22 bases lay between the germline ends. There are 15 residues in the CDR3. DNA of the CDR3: TGTGCCACCCAAGAGCTCACCTCCATGGGTCAGCCCCAGCATTTT. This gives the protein CATQELTSMGQPQHF.

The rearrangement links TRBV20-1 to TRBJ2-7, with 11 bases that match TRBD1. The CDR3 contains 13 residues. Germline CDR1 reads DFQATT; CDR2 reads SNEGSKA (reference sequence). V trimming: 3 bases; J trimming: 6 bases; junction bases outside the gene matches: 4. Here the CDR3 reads CSASSGTGGEQYF. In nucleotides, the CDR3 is TGCAGTGCTAGTTCCGGGACAGGGGGCGAGCAGTACTTC.

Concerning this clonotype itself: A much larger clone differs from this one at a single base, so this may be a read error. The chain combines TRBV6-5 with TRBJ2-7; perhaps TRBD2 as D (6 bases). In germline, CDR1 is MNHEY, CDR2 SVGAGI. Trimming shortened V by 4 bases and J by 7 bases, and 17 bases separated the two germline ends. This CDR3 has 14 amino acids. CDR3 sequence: CASSWGEPLWEQYF. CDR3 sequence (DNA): TGTGCCAGCAGTTGGGGGGAGCCTCTCTGGGAGCAGTACTTC.

CDR3 coding DNA: TGCAGTGCCTCCGGGACTAGCGGGGAACAAGAGACCCAGTACTTC. Encoded protein: CSASGTSGEQETQYF. The rearrangement joins TRBV20-1 to TRBJ2-5; 13 nucleotides match TRBD2. This CDR3 has 15 amino acids. The J segment lost 2 bases and the V segment lost 6 bases, leaving 6 bases of the junction unmatched. The germline V gene has CDR1 DFQATT and CDR2 SNEGSKA (reference sequence).

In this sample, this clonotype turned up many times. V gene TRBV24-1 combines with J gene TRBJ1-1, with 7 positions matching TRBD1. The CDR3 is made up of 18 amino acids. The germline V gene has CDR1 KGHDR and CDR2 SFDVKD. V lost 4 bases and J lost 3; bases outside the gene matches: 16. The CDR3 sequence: CATSEIPGSQGRHTEAFF. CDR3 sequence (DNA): TGTGCCACCAGTGAAATCCCGGGGTCACAGGGGCGTCACACTGAAGCTTTCTTT.

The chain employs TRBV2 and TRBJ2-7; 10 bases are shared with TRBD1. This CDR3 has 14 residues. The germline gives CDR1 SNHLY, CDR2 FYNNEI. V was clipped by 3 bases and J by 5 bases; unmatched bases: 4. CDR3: CASSERGQGDEQYF. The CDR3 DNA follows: TGTGCCAGCAGTGAGCGTGGACAGGGGGACGAGCAGTACTTC.

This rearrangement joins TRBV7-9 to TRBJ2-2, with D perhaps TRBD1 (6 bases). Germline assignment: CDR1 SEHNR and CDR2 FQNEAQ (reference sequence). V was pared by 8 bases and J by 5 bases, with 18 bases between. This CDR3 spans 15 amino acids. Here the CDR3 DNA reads TGTGCCAGCCACAGAGGACAGTTCGGTACCGGGGAGCTGTTTTTT. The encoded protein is CASHRGQFGTGELFF.

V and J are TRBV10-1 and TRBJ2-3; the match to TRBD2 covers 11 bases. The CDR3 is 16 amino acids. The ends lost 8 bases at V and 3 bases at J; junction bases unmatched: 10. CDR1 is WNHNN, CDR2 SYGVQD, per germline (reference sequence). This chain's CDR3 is CASGPTSGTGTDTQYF. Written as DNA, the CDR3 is TGCGCCAGCGGTCCGACTAGCGGGACAGGGACAGATACGCAGTATTTT.

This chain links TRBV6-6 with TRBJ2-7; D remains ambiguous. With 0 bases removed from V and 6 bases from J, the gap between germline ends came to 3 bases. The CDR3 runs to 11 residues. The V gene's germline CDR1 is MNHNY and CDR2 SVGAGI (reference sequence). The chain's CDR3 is CASSYSFEQYF. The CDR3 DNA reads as TGTGCCAGCAGTTACTCGTTCGAGCAGTACTTC.

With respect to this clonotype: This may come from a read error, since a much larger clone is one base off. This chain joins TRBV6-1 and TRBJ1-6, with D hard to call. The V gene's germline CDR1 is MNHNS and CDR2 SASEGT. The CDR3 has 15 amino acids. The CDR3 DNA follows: TGTTCCAGCACGTTCACGAGCTCCTATAATTCACCCCTCCACTTT. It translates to CSSTFTSSYNSPLHF.

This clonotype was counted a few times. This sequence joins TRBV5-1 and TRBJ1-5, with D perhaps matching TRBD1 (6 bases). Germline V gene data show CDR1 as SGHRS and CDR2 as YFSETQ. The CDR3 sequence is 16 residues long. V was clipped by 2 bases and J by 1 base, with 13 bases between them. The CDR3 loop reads CASSFGVGGSNQPQHF. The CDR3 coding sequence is TGCGCCAGCAGCTTTGGGGTAGGGGGGAGCAATCAGCCCCAGCATTTT.

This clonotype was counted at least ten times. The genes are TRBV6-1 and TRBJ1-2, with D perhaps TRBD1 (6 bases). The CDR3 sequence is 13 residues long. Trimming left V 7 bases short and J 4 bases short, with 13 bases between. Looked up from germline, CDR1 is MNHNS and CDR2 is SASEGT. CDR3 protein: CASIAGASYGYTF. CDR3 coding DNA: TGTGCCAGCATAGCGGGGGCGTCCTATGGCTACACCTTC.

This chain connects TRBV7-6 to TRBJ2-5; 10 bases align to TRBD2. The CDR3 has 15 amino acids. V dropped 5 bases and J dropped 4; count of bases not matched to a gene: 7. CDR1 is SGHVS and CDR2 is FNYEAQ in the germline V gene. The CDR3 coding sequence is TGTGCCAGCAGCCCATTAGCGGGAGGAATAGAGACCCAGTACTTC. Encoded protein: CASSPLAGGIETQYF.

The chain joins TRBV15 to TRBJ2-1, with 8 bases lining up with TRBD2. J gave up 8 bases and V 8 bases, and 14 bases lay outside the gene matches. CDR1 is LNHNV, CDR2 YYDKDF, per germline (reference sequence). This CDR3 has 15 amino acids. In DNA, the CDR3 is TGTGCCACCGAGTTGGCGGGGGGCCACGGGGATGAGCAGTTCTTC. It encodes CATELAGGHGDEQFF. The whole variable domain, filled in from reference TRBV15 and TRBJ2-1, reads DAMVIQNPRYQVTQFGKPVTLSCSQTLNHNVMYWYQQKSSQAPKLLFHYYDKDFNNEADTPDNFQSRRPNTSFCFLDIRSPGLGDTAMYLCATELAGGHGDEQFFGPGTRLTVL.

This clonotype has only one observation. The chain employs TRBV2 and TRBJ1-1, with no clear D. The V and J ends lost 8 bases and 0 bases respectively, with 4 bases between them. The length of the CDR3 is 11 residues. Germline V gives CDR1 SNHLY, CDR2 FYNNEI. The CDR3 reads CASQLNTEAFF. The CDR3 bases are TGTGCCAGCCAGCTGAACACTGAAGCTTTCTTT.

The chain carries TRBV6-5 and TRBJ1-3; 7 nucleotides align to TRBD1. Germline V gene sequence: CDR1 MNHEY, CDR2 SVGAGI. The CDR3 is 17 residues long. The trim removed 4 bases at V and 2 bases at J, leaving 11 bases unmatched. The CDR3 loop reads CASSSTNQGGTGNTIYF. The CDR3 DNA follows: TGTGCCAGCAGTTCCACCAACCAGGGGGGCACTGGAAACACCATATATTTT.

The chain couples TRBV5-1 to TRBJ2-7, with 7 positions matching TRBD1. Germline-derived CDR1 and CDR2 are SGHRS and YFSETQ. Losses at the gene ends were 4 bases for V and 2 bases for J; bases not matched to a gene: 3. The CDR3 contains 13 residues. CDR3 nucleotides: TGCGCCAGCAGCGGGGGACAGACCTACGAGCAGTACTTC. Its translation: CASSGGQTYEQYF.

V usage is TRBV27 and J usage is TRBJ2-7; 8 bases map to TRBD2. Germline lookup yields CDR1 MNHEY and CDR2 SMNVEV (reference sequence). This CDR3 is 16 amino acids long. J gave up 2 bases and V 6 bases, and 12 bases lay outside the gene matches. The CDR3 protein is CASSSGTRIPAYEQYF. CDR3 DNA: TGTGCCAGCAGCTCCGGGACTAGAATTCCAGCCTACGAGCAGTACTTC.

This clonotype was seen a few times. This chain's CDR3 is CASRLTGQGAVRANVLTF. CDR3 bases: TGTGCCAGCAGACTCACGGGACAGGGGGCGGTTCGGGCCAACGTCCTGACTTTC. The chain recombines TRBV6-1 with TRBJ2-6; 12 bases are shared with TRBD1. J was trimmed by 5 bases and V by 6 bases; bases with no gene match: 11. Germline V gives CDR1 MNHNS, CDR2 SASEGT. The CDR3 length is 18 residues.

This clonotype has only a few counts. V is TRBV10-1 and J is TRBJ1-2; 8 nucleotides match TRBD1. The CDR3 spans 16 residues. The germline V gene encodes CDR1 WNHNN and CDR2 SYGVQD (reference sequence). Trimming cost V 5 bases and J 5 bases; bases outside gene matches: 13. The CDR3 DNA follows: TGCGCCAGCAGTTCGGACAGGGTGGATTCACCTTATGGCTACACCTTC. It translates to CASSSDRVDSPYGYTF.